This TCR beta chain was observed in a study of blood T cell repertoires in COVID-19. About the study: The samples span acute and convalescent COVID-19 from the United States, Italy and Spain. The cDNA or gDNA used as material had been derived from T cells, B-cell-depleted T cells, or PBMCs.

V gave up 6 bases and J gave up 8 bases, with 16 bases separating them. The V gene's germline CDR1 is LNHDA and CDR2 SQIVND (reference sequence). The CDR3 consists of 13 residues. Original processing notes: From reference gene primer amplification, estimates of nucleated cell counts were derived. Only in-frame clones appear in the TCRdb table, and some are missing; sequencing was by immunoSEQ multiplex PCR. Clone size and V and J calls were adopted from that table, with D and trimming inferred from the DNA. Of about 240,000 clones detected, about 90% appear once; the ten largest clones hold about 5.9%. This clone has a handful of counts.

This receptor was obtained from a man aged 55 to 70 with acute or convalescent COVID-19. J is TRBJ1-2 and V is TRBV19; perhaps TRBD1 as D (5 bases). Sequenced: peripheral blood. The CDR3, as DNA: TGTGCCAGTAGCCTCGGAAGGGGAGGGGGCTACACCTTC. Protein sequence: CASSLGRGGGYTF.